This TCR beta chain was identified during a study of T cells in Graves' hyperthyroidism and ophthalmopathy. The study's findings and limits: Model-based prediction identified ophthalmopathy a median roughly 5.9 months prior to its onset.

Fresh peripheral blood, 10 ml, yielded the PBMCs. This clonotype has ten or more counts. Its antigen is unidentified. V shed 4 bases and J shed 2 bases, with 12 bases lying between them. Germline V lookup: CDR1 SEHNR, CDR2 FQNEAQ (reference sequence). This CDR3 comprises 14 residues. Amplification yielded TCR beta CDR3 regions, with RNA transcripts as the source. HTBI primers were the set used in a first-round RT-PCR of the TCR CDR3. TCRdb ran MiXCR on the multiplex PCR reads and lists one entry per CDR3 protein. The repertoire has around 200,000 distinct CDR3 sequences, approximately 20% of them found once; the top ten carry roughly 44%.

This clonotype was sampled from a man aged 40-49 years with Graves' hyperthyroidism. The sequenced sample consisted of blood. The chain is built from TRBV7-9 and TRBJ2-7, with D unresolved. The CDR3 loop is CASSSSSLTYEQYF. In DNA form, the CDR3 reads TGTGCCAGCAGCTCCTCGTCGCTTACCTACGAGCAGTACTTC.